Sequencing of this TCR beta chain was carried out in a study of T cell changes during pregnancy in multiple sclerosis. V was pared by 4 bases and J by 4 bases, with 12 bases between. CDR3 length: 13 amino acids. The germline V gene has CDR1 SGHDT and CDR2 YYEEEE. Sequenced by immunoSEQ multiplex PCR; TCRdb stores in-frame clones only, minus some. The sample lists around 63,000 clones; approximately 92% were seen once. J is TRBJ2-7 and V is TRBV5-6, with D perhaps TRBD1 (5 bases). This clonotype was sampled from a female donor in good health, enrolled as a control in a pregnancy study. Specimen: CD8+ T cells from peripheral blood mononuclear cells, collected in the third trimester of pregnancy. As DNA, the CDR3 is TGTGCCAGCAGCGACAGTTCAAGGTACGAGCAGTACTTC. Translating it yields CASSDSSRYEQYF.